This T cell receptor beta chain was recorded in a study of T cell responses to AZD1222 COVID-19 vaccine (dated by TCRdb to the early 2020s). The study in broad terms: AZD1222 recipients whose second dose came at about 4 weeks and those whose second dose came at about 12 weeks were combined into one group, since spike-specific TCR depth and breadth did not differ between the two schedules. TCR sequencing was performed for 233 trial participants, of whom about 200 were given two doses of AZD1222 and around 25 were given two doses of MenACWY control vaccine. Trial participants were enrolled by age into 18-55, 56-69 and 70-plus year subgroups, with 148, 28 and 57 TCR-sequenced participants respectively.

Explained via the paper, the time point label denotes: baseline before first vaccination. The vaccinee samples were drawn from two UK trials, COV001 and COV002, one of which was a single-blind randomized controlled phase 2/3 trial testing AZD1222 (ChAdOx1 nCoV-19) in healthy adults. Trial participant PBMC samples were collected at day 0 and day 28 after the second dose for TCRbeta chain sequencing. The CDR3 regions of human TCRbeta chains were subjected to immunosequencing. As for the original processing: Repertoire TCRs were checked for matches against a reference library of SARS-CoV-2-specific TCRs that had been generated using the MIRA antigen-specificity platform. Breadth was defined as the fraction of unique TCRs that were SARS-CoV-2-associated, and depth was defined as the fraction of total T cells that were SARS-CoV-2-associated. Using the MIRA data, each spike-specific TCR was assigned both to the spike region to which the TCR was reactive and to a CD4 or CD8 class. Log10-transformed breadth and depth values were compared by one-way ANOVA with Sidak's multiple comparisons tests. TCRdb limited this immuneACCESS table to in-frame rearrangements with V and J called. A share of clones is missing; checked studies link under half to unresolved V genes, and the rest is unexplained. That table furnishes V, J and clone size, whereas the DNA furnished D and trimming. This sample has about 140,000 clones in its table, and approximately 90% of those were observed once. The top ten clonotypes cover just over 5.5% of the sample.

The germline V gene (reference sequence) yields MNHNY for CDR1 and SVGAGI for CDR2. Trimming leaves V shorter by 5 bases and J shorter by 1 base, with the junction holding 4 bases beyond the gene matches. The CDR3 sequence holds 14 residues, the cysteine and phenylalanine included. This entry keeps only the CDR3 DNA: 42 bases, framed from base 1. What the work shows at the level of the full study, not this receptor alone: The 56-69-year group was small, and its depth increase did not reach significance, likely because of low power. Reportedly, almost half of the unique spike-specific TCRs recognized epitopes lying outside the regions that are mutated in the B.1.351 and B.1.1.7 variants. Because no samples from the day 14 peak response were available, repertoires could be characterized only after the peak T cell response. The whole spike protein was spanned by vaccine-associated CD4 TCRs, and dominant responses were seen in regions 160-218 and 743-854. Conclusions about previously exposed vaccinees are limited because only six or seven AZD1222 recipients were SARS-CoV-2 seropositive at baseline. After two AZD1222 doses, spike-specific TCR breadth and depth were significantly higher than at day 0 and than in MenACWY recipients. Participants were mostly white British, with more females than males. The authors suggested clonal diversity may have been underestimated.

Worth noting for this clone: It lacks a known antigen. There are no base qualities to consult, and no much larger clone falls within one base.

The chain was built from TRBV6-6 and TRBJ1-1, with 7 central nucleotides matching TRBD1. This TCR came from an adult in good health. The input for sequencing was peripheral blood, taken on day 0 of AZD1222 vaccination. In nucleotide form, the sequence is TGTGCCAGCAGTCTCCGACAGGGGAACACTGAAGCTTTCTTT. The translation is CASSLRQGNTEAFF.